The 26 T cell receptor beta chains below were found in one sample sequenced in a study of beta chain features in type 1 diabetes. Findings and limits, study-wide: When Type 1 diabetes patients were examined, their TCRB CDR3s proved moderately but significantly shorter in all four CD4+ subsets.

What was sequenced were expressed TCRB transcripts, since all of the isolated RNA had been reverse transcribed. Assay: immunoSEQ multiplex PCR; the TCRdb copy retains only in-frame clones and omits some. The sample lists about 190,000 clones; roughly 7.1% were seen once. These TCRs' antigens remain unknown. Material: central memory CD4+ T cells from blood. These receptor sequences come from a middle-aged woman with type 1 diabetes.

The rearrangement uses TRBV6-5 and TRBJ1-4, with 11 bases identical to TRBD1. Germline V gene lookup returns CDR1 MNHEY and CDR2 SVGAGI. Trimming at V came to 6 bases and at J to 7 bases, leaving 4 bases not matched to a gene. The CDR3 contains 14 residues. This CDR3 is CASSPGTGGEKLFF. CDR3 nucleotide sequence: TGTGCCAGCAGCCCCGGGACAGGGGGTGAAAAACTGTTTTTT.

This clone was counted only a few times. This chain uses TRBV7-9 with TRBJ1-5; perhaps TRBD1 as D (6 bases). Deletions cut 2 bases from V and 7 bases from J, with 9 bases between. Germline loops: CDR1 SEHNR, CDR2 FQNEAQ (reference sequence). The CDR3 is 13 residues long. This CDR3 reads CASSLRDTQPQHF. Here the CDR3 DNA reads TGTGCCAGCAGCTTACGGGACACCCAGCCCCAGCATTTT.

The rearrangement links TRBV28 to TRBJ1-1; D gene unclear. V shed 6 bases and J shed 5 bases, with 16 bases lying between them. In germline, CDR1 is MDHEN, CDR2 SYDVKM. The CDR3 extends over 14 amino acids. CDR3: CASRRAGPGTEAFF. The CDR3 nucleotides are TGTGCCAGCAGGAGGGCGGGCCCCGGGACTGAAGCTTTCTTT. The whole variable domain, filled in from reference TRBV28 and TRBJ1-1, reads DVKVTQSSRYLVKRTGEKVFLECVQDMDHENMFWYRQDPGLGLRLIYFSYDVKMKEKGDIPEGYSVSREKKERFSLILESASTNQTSMYLCASRRAGPGTEAFFGQGTRLTVV.

Regarding this clone: A junction end diverges from the germline sequence, so it may reflect a read error. The chain employs TRBV7-2 and TRBJ2-7; D gene uncertain. In germline, CDR1 is SGHTA, CDR2 FQGNSA. CDR3 length equals 11 residues. In nucleotides, the CDR3 is TGTGCCAGCAGCTTAGATATACTAATTGTGTTC. This sequence encodes CASSLDILIVF.

This clone was detected only a few times. The chain uses TRBV30 and TRBJ1-2, with TRBD1 as a possible D gene (6 bases). There are 12 residues in the CDR3. Germline V gene lookup returns CDR1 GTSNPN and CDR2 SVGIG (reference sequence). The V gene lost 1 base and the J gene lost 4 bases, with 7 bases spanning the gap. The CDR3 protein is CAWSGGLYGYTF. The CDR3 DNA sequence: TGTGCCTGGAGTGGGGGGCTCTATGGCTACACCTTC.

The chain combines TRBV5-1 with TRBJ2-1; 11 bases match TRBD2. The CDR3 contains 15 residues. The V gene end was trimmed by 2 bases and the J gene end by 7 bases; junction bases not matched to a gene: 5. CDR1 is SGHRS, CDR2 YFSETQ, per germline. CDR3 sequence (DNA): TGCGCCAGCAGCTTACTAGCGGGAGAAGGAAATGAGCAGTTCTTC. Its translation is CASSLLAGEGNEQFF.

This sequence joins TRBV4-3 and TRBJ2-3, with 10 positions matching TRBD2. The germline V gene has CDR1 LGHNA and CDR2 YSLEER. Trimming cost V 4 bases and J 5 bases; bases outside gene matches: 6. CDR3 length equals 15 residues. CDR3 residues: CASSPLAGVRDTQYF. The CDR3 DNA follows: TGCGCCAGCAGCCCCCTAGCGGGAGTCCGAGATACGCAGTATTTT.

In this sample, this clone turned up a few times. The V gene is TRBV7-9, the J gene TRBJ1-1; 8 nucleotides match TRBD1. V gave up 3 bases and J gave up 3 bases; unmatched junction bases: 6. Germline-derived CDR1 and CDR2 are SEHNR and FQNEAQ (reference sequence). The CDR3 runs 15 residues. In DNA, the CDR3 is TGTGCCAGCAGCTTGAACACAGGGGGTCACACTGAAGCTTTCTTT. It codes for CASSLNTGGHTEAFF. The whole variable domain, filled in from reference TRBV7-9 and TRBJ1-1, reads DTGVSQNPRHKITKRGQNVTFRCDPISEHNRLYWYRQTLGQGPEFLTYFQNEAQLEKSRLLSDRFSAERPKGSFSTLEIQRTEQGDSAMYLCASSLNTGGHTEAFFGQGTRLTVV.

This clone has a handful of counts. The junction departs from the called germline gene at one end, perhaps through a read error. The chain carries TRBV30 and TRBJ2-4; D assignment may be TRBD1 or TRBD2 (5 bases each). The germline V gene encodes CDR1 GTSNPN and CDR2 SVGIG (reference sequence). This CDR3 region has 17 residues. This chain's CDR3 is CAGRGFGAGMAKNIQYF. In DNA, the CDR3 is TGTGCCGGGAGAGGATTTGGGGCTGGGATGGCCAAAAACATTCAGTACTTC.

The chain recombines TRBV29-1 with TRBJ1-5; TRBD1 matches at 8 bases. Germline assignment: CDR1 SQVTM and CDR2 ANQGSEA. After removal of 6 bases from V and 1 base from J, the junction contained 2 bases not matched to a gene. The CDR3 has 13 amino acids. CDR3 sequence reads: CSVGQGSNQPQHF. The CDR3 DNA sequence: TGCAGCGTAGGACAGGGAAGCAATCAGCCCCAGCATTTT.

The chain recombines TRBV7-2 with TRBJ2-3, with 11 bases that match TRBD2. CDR1 and CDR2 (germline): SGHTA, FQGNSA. Trimming took 5 bases from V and 2 from J; bases not matched to a gene: 9. The CDR3 has 17 residues. Here the CDR3 DNA reads TGTGCCAGCAGCACACAAGCTAGCGGGGGGATCACAGATACGCAGTATTTT. Amino acid sequence: CASSTQASGGITDTQYF.

This clone has just a few counts. The chain uses TRBV6-5 and TRBJ2-5; TRBD2 aligns across 11 bases. The CDR3 spans 16 residues. Germline V lookup: CDR1 MNHEY, CDR2 SVGAGI. With 2 bases clipped from V and 9 bases from J, the junction kept 11 bases outside the gene matches. CDR3 sequence: CASSYGGTSGHWAQYF. The CDR3 region has the DNA TGTGCCAGCAGTTACGGTGGGACTAGCGGCCACTGGGCCCAGTACTTC.

In this sample, this clone turned up a few times. This rearrangement joins TRBV9 to TRBJ1-2, with 7 bases aligning to TRBD1. There are 15 residues in the CDR3. V trimming: 3 bases; J trimming: 7 bases; junction bases outside the gene matches: 12. Germline V CDR1 and CDR2: SGDLS, YYNGEE. CDR3 protein: CASSALTGLQGGYTF. Written as DNA, the CDR3 is TGTGCCAGCAGCGCCTTGACAGGGTTGCAGGGTGGCTACACCTTC.

The J gene is TRBJ2-7, the V gene TRBV28; D gene ambiguous. CDR1 is MDHEN, CDR2 SYDVKM, per germline. Trimming removed 6 bases at V and 3 bases at J, with 18 bases between. The CDR3 is 15 amino acids. This CDR3 reads CASRTVDRLGYEQYF. The CDR3 DNA sequence: TGTGCCAGCAGGACCGTCGACCGTCTAGGCTACGAGCAGTACTTC.

This clone was detected a few times. This chain joins TRBV6-5 and TRBJ2-2; 9 nucleotides agree with TRBD1. J lost 5 bases, V lost 2 bases, and 6 bases had no gene match. Germline V CDR1 and CDR2: MNHEY, SVGAGI. The CDR3 loop spans 16 amino acids. The CDR3 sequence: CASSYPTGGRTGELFF. CDR3 DNA: TGTGCCAGCAGTTACCCCACAGGGGGCCGGACCGGGGAGCTGTTTTTT.

The chain combines TRBV4-1 with TRBJ2-7; D remains unclear. The CDR3 contains 14 residues. Per germline, CDR1 MGHRA and CDR2 YSYEKL. Trimming took 1 base from V and 0 from J, leaving 7 bases between them. The CDR3 loop is CASSQGRSSYEQYF. In DNA, the CDR3 is TGCGCCAGCAGCCAAGGCCGGAGCTCCTACGAGCAGTACTTC.

This sequence joins TRBV28 and TRBJ2-7; 12 bases are shared with TRBD1. The CDR3 has 15 residues. In germline, CDR1 is MDHEN, CDR2 SYDVKM. After removal of 3 bases from V and 4 bases from J, the junction contained 4 bases not matched to a gene. The CDR3 sequence is CASSFRDRGRYEQYF. The CDR3 DNA is TGTGCCAGCAGTTTCCGGGACAGGGGGCGATACGAGCAGTACTTC. The complete variable domain, with remaining parts taken from reference TRBV28 and TRBJ2-7, reads DVKVTQSSRYLVKRTGEKVFLECVQDMDHENMFWYRQDPGLGLRLIYFSYDVKMKEKGDIPEGYSVSREKKERFSLILESASTNQTSMYLCASSFRDRGRYEQYFGPGTRLTVT.

This clone occurred a few times. V gene TRBV5-6 combines with J gene TRBJ2-1; 7 bases agree with TRBD2. Germline CDR1 and CDR2: SGHDT and YYEEEE. CDR3 size: 15 residues. V was clipped by 3 bases and J by 1 base; unmatched bases: 4. CDR3 residues: CASSWSGNSYNEQFF. The CDR3 DNA follows: TGTGCCAGCAGCTGGAGCGGGAATTCCTACAATGAGCAGTTCTTC. The variable domain in full, with the rest retrieved from reference TRBV5-6 and TRBJ2-1, is DAGVTQSPTHLIKTRGQQVTLRCSPKSGHDTVSWYQQALGQGPQFIFQYYEEEERQRGNFPDRFSGHQFPNYSSELNVNALLLGDSALYLCASSWSGNSYNEQFFGPGTRLTVL.

The rearrangement uses TRBV30 and TRBJ1-3, with a weak D call TRBD1 (6 bases). The CDR3 spans 15 residues. The germline V gene encodes CDR1 GTSNPN and CDR2 SVGIG (reference sequence). V lost 3 bases, J lost 4 bases, and 16 bases lay in between. In DNA, the CDR3 is TGTGCCTGGAGCAAGAACAGGGTAACAGGAAACACCATATATTTT. Its protein product is CAWSKNRVTGNTIYF.

This clone has only a few counts. The chain is built from TRBV29-1 and TRBJ1-3; no clear D. Germline V lookup: CDR1 SQVTM, CDR2 ANQGSEA. The V gene lost 7 bases and the J gene lost 1 base, with 11 bases spanning the gap. The CDR3 sequence is 13 residues long. The CDR3 is CSGALGSGNTIYF. As DNA, the CDR3 is TGCAGCGGGGCCTTGGGTTCTGGAAACACCATATATTTT.

A note on this clone: This CDR3 is also generated by other DNA sequences in the sample. V gene TRBV29-1 combines with J gene TRBJ2-3; D gene unclear. The CDR3 covers 10 residues. The ends were cut back, 7 bases at V and 3 bases at J, with 5 bases in the middle. Per the germline V gene, CDR1 is SQVTM and CDR2 is ANQGSEA. The CDR3 loop is CSGRTDTQYF. For the CDR3, the DNA is TGCAGCGGTAGAACAGATACGCAGTATTTT.

Regarding this clone: The junction shows a germline mismatch at one end, possibly a read error. This sequence joins TRBV6-1 and TRBJ2-1; 7 bases fit TRBD1. Germline assignment: CDR1 MNHNS and CDR2 SASEGT. The CDR3 extends over 15 amino acids. Written as DNA, the CDR3 is TGTGCCAGCAGTGAAGACTACGACAGGGCATACAATTCGATCTTC. Its protein is CASSEDYDRAYNSIF.

The V call is TRBV5-6, the J call TRBJ2-1; 10 bases fit TRBD1. Germline loops: CDR1 SGHDT, CDR2 YYEEEE. The CDR3 length is 15 residues. J lost 2 bases, V lost 6 bases, and 5 bases had no gene match. In nucleotides, the CDR3 is TGTGCCAGCAACCCCGGGACAGGGGCCTACAATGAGCAGTTCTTC. Protein: CASNPGTGAYNEQFF. Variable domain in full (rest from reference TRBV5-6 and TRBJ2-1): DAGVTQSPTHLIKTRGQQVTLRCSPKSGHDTVSWYQQALGQGPQFIFQYYEEEERQRGNFPDRFSGHQFPNYSSELNVNALLLGDSALYLCASNPGTGAYNEQFFGPGTRLTVL.

In this sample, this clone turned up a few times. V and J are TRBV9 and TRBJ2-7; possible D gene TRBD2, 5 bases. V gave up 0 bases and J gave up 0 bases, with 7 bases separating them. The CDR3 loop spans 14 amino acids. Germline CDR1 is SGDLS and CDR2 is YYNGEE. In DNA form, the CDR3 reads TGTGCCAGCAGCGTAGGGGAGAACTCCTACGAGCAGTACTTC. Encoded protein: CASSVGENSYEQYF.

The CDR3 DNA reads TGTGCCAGCAGCTACGGGAGGCGGAGACCCTACGAGCAGTACTTC. Translation gives CASSYGRRRPYEQYF. The chain carries TRBV7-8 and TRBJ2-7, with 7 bases that match TRBD2. The V segment lost 4 bases and the J segment 2 bases; nucleotides outside the gene matches: 8. Germline V gene data show CDR1 as SGHVS and CDR2 as FQNEAQ. This CDR3 has 15 residues.

A few counts support this clone. This sequence joins TRBV5-4 and TRBJ2-1, with 9 bases aligning to TRBD2. The CDR3 is 15 amino acids. Germline trimming cut 1 base from V and 5 bases from J; bases unmatched to any gene: 4. CDR1 and CDR2 from the germline V gene are SGHNT and YYREEE (reference sequence). The DNA for the CDR3 is TGTGCCAGCAGCTTGCAGACTAGCGGAAACAATGAGCAGTTCTTC. Its protein product is CASSLQTSGNNEQFF.